Shown below are 14 T cell receptor beta chains from a single sample sequenced in a study of shared clonotypes between healthy human individuals. Assay used: immunoSEQ multiplex PCR; TCRdb lists only in-frame clones, some missing. This repertoire shows over a million clones, more than 95% found once; its top ten account for 1% to 1.5%. Sequencing input: naive CD4+ T cells sorted from blood. Subset denoted: CD45RA+ positively selected. The receptor source for this set is a young man in good health.

The sample holds a few counts of this clone. The CDR3 sequence: CASSVELANTGELFF. CDR3 sequence (DNA): TGTGCCAGCAGCGTAGAACTAGCGAACACCGGGGAGCTGTTTTTT. V usage is TRBV9 and J usage is TRBJ2-2; TRBD2 might be the D (5 bases). The ends were cut back, 0 bases at V and 0 bases at J, with 6 bases in the middle. This CDR3 region has 15 residues. The germline CDR1 and CDR2 sequences are SGDLS and YYNGEE. The full variable domain, completed using reference TRBV9 and TRBJ2-2, is DSGVTQTPKHLITATGQRVTLRCSPRSGDLSVYWYQQSLDQGLQFLIQYYNGEERAKGNILERFSAQQFPDLHSELNLSSLELGDSALYFCASSVELANTGELFFGEGSRLTVL.

This sequence joins TRBV2 and TRBJ2-2; D tentatively reads TRBD1 or TRBD2 (5 bases each). The V gene lost 2 bases and the J gene lost 5 bases, with 12 bases spanning the gap. The germline V gene has CDR1 SNHLY and CDR2 FYNNEI. The CDR3 contains 15 residues. The CDR3 here is CASSENLAGTGELFF. CDR3 coding DNA: TGTGCCAGCAGTGAAAACCTAGCAGGGACCGGGGAGCTGTTTTTT.

The chain uses TRBV18 and TRBJ2-5; D is perhaps TRBD1 (5 bases). Trimming took 2 bases from V and 1 from J, leaving 11 bases between them. Per germline, CDR1 KGHSH and CDR2 LQKENI. The CDR3 has 15 amino acids. CDR3 in DNA: TGTGCCAGCTCACCAATAGGGGTACCCCAAGAGACCCAGTACTTC. Its protein product is CASSPIGVPQETQYF.

The V and J genes are TRBV27 and TRBJ1-5; D is unresolved. Between the trimmed V and J ends, which lost 6 bases and 1 base, there was a span of 7 bases. Germline-derived CDR1 and CDR2 are MNHEY and SMNVEV (reference sequence). This CDR3 region has 13 residues. Written as DNA, the CDR3 is TGTGCCAGCAGAGGACGGAGCAATCAGCCCCAGCATTTT. Translated: CASRGRSNQPQHF.

The V gene is TRBV27, the J gene TRBJ1-5, with D perhaps matching TRBD1 (5 bases). CDR1 MNHEY and CDR2 SMNVEV come from the germline V gene (reference sequence). Deletions cut 2 bases from V and 4 bases from J, with 9 bases between. The CDR3 spans 14 residues. CDR3 protein: CASSLGWGNQPQHF. The CDR3, as DNA: TGTGCCAGCAGTTTAGGATGGGGGAATCAGCCCCAGCATTTT.

The genes are TRBV15 and TRBJ2-7; the D is unclear. This CDR3 is built from 17 residues. V shed 0 bases and J shed 3 bases, with 18 bases lying between them. Germline V gene lookup returns CDR1 LNHNV and CDR2 YYDKDF (reference sequence). The CDR3 sequence is CATSRDASTASSYEQYF. As DNA, the CDR3 is TGTGCCACCAGCAGAGATGCAAGCACTGCGAGCAGCTACGAGCAGTACTTC. The entire variable domain, with the rest obtained from reference TRBV15 and TRBJ2-7, is as follows: DAMVIQNPRYQVTQFGKPVTLSCSQTLNHNVMYWYQQKSSQAPKLLFHYYDKDFNNEADTPDNFQSRRPNTSFCFLDIRSPGLGDTAMYLCATSRDASTASSYEQYFGPGTRLTVT.

This chain uses TRBV20-1 with TRBJ1-2; D might be TRBD1 (5 bases). V lost 5 bases and J 10 bases, leaving 14 bases between the germline ends. The germline V gene has CDR1 DFQATT and CDR2 SNEGSKA (reference sequence). There are 11 residues in the CDR3. CDR3 DNA: TGCAGTGCTGGCCGGGACCCAATCTACACCTTC. Its protein product is CSAGRDPIYTF.

CDR3 sequence (DNA): TGTGCCACCAGCAGAGATCCAGGGACAAGGGTATCTGGAAACACCATATATTTT. Protein sequence: CATSRDPGTRVSGNTIYF. The V call is TRBV15, the J call TRBJ1-3; weak D call: TRBD1 (6 bases). Trimming cost V 0 bases and J 1 base, with 16 bases left between them. Germline V gene lookup returns CDR1 LNHNV and CDR2 YYDKDF (reference sequence). The CDR3 contains 18 residues.

This chain connects TRBV2 to TRBJ1-4, with D tentatively TRBD1 (6 bases). Between the trimmed V and J ends, which lost 6 bases and 7 bases, there was a span of 15 bases. The CDR3 contains 14 residues. Germline-derived CDR1 and CDR2 are SNHLY and FYNNEI. The CDR3 DNA reads as TGTGCCAGCAGGACTACAGGGCGGGGTGAAAAACTGTTTTTT. As protein: CASRTTGRGEKLFF. Looking up the rest from reference TRBV2 and TRBJ1-4 gives the full variable domain: EPEVTQTPSHQVTQMGQEVILRCVPISNHLYFYWYRQILGQKVEFLVSFYNNEISEKSEIFDDQFSVERPDGSNFTLKIRSTKLEDSAMYFCASRTTGRGEKLFFGSGTQLSVL.

The chain combines TRBV5-1 with TRBJ1-4, with 7 bases that match TRBD1. V lost 0 bases and J lost 0; bases outside the gene matches: 5. This CDR3 has 17 amino acids. CDR1 is SGHRS, CDR2 YFSETQ, per germline. CDR3 DNA sequence: TGCGCCAGCAGCTTGGGGGGGACAGAGGCAACTAATGAAAAACTGTTTTTT. This gives the protein CASSLGGTEATNEKLFF. Combining the CDR3 with reference TRBV5-1 and TRBJ1-4 gives the whole variable domain KAGVTQTPRYLIKTRGQQVTLSCSPISGHRSVSWYQQTPGQGLQFLFEYFSETQRNKGNFPGRFSGRQFSNSRSEMNVSTLELGDSALYLCASSLGGTEATNEKLFFGSGTQLSVL.

The chain recombines TRBV28 with TRBJ2-7; TRBD1 agrees at 11 bases. This CDR3 is built from 16 residues. Trimming removed 6 bases from V and 4 bases from J; junction bases left unmatched: 11. CDR1 and CDR2 from the germline V gene are MDHEN and SYDVKM. The chain's CDR3 is CASRDYGGTGGYEQYF. CDR3 in DNA: TGTGCCAGCAGGGATTACGGGGGGACAGGGGGTTACGAGCAGTACTTC.

The rearrangement uses TRBV5-1 and TRBJ2-7, with 7 bases aligning to TRBD1. Germline V CDR1 and CDR2: SGHRS, YFSETQ. CDR3 length: 14 amino acids. V shed 2 bases, J shed 1 base, and the junction held 3 bases outside the gene matches. This chain's CDR3 is CASSFTDRSYEQYF. DNA of the CDR3: TGCGCCAGCAGCTTCACGGACAGGTCCTACGAGCAGTACTTC. Full variable domain (missing parts from reference TRBV5-1 and TRBJ2-7): KAGVTQTPRYLIKTRGQQVTLSCSPISGHRSVSWYQQTPGQGLQFLFEYFSETQRNKGNFPGRFSGRQFSNSRSEMNVSTLELGDSALYLCASSFTDRSYEQYFGPGTRLTVT.

V is TRBV14 and J is TRBJ2-2; D is unclear. This CDR3 is 14 amino acids long. In germline, CDR1 is SGHDN, CDR2 FVKESK. Trimming pared 4 bases from V and 1 base from J, leaving 7 bases between. This chain's CDR3 is CASSRVLNTGELFF. CDR3 nucleotides: TGTGCCAGCAGCCGGGTCCTGAACACCGGGGAGCTGTTTTTT.

This chain joins TRBV5-1 and TRBJ2-7; TRBD2 might be the D (6 bases). V was cut by 5 bases and J by 1 base, with 19 bases left in between. CDR3 length equals 16 residues. Germline lookup yields CDR1 SGHRS and CDR2 YFSETQ. CDR3 protein: CASSVLSQGLSYEQYF. CDR3 DNA sequence: TGCGCCAGCAGTGTTTTATCCCAGGGACTGTCCTACGAGCAGTACTTC.